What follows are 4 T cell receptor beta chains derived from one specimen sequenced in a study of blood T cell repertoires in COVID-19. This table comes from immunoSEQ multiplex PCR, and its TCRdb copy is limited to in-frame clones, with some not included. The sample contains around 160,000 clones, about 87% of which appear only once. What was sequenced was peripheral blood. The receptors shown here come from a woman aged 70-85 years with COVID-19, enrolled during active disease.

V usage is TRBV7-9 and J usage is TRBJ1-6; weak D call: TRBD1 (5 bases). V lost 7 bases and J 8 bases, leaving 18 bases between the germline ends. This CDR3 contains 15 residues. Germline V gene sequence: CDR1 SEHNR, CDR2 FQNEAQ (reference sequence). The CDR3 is CASTAFNGADSPLHF. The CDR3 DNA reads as TGTGCCAGCACCGCGTTCAATGGGGCGGATTCACCCCTCCACTTT.

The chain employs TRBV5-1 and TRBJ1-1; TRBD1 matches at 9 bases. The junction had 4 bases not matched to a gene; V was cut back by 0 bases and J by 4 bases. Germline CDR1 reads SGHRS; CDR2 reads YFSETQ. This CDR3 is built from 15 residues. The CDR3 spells CASSLEQGAFTEAFF. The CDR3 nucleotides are TGCGCCAGCAGCTTGGAACAGGGGGCTTTCACTGAAGCTTTCTTT.

CDR3: CASSWGQPASNEKLFF. The DNA for the CDR3 is TGTGCCAGCAGCTGGGGACAGCCGGCGTCAAATGAAAAACTGTTTTTT. The chain uses TRBV5-8 and TRBJ1-4; TRBD1 agrees at 7 bases. The CDR3 totals 16 residues. Germline trimming cut 3 bases from V and 5 bases from J; bases unmatched to any gene: 10. CDR1 SGHTS and CDR2 YDEGEE come from the germline V gene.

The CDR3 region is CASKAGTAGNTIYF. CDR3 sequence (DNA): TGTGCCAGCAAAGCCGGGACAGCAGGAAACACCATATATTTT. The J gene is TRBJ1-3, the V gene TRBV25-1; TRBD1 aligns across 7 bases. The CDR3 runs to 14 residues. Per germline, CDR1 MGHDK and CDR2 SYGVNS. V shed 7 bases, J shed 4 bases, and the junction held 7 bases outside the gene matches. The full variable domain, with the rest looked up from reference TRBV25-1 and TRBJ1-3, is EADIYQTPRYLVIGTGKKITLECSQTMGHDKMYWYQQDPGMELHLIHYSYGVNSTEKGDLSSESTVSRIRTEHFPLTLESARPSHTSQYLCASKAGTAGNTIYFGEGSWLTVV.